A selection of T cell receptor beta chains follows, all from one sample in a study of blood T cells in healthy people across ages. One entry per CDR3 protein, called by TCRdb with MiXCR from the 5' RACE reads. The table records 800,000 to 1,300,000 distinct CDR3 sequences, around 25% of them present only once. These data also formed part of another study, on T cells of mothers and their children.

Sequencing was done on a sample of blood. These receptors all come from a girl aged 2-15 years in good health. CDR3s include the opening cysteine and the closing phenylalanine or tryptophan. The D gene is left open where the match is weak. Clone size is stated in some rows and not others, as once, few, many or a class when expanded.

v_call,j_call,d_call,clone_size,cdr3_nt,cdr3_aa
TRBV5-1,TRBJ2-3,NA,few,TGCGCCAGCAGCCCGGGACCAGGGTCCCCGGATACGCAGTATTTT,CASSPGPGSPDTQYF
TRBV5-7,TRBJ2-1,TRBD2,NA,TGTGCCAGCAGCGGGGGGGAGGGGACCTACAATGAGCAGTTCTTC,CASSGGEGTYNEQFF
TRBV29-1,TRBJ2-5,NA,few,TGTTCAGCGCACCAAGAGACCCAGTACTTC,CSAHQETQYF
TRBV2,TRBJ1-3,NA,few,TGTGCCAGCAGCGAAGGATCTGCCTCTGGAAACACCATATATTTT,CASSEGSASGNTIYF
TRBV29-1,TRBJ2-1,NA,NA,TGCAGTGTCAGGGGACTCCTCTACAATGAGCAGTTCTTC,CSVRGLLYNEQFF
TRBV3-1,TRBJ2-4,NA,NA,TGTGCCAGCAGCCAAGATCCAGGGGATAGGAACATTCAGTACTTC,CASSQDPGDRNIQYF
TRBV7-2,TRBJ2-6,NA,NA,TGTGCCAGCAGCTCTGATCCTGGGGCCAACGTCCTGACTTTC,CASSSDPGANVLTF
TRBV28,TRBJ2-7,NA,NA,TGTGCCAGCAGTTTACAGCCCATAGGAGGCGAGCAGTACTTC,CASSLQPIGGEQYF
TRBV12-3/TRBV12-4,TRBJ1-1,NA,few,TGTGCCAGCAGTTTAGGGACGCGGAGGTTGGGCACTGAAGCTTTCTTT,CASSLGTRRLGTEAFF
TRBV10-2,TRBJ2-4,TRBD2,NA,TGCGCCAGCAGGGATGAAAAGACTAGCCGAAACATTCAGTACTTC,CASRDEKTSRNIQYF
TRBV19,TRBJ1-2,NA,few,TGTGCCAGTCAAGACACGGGAGCTAACTATGGCTACACCTTC,CASQDTGANYGYTF
TRBV27,TRBJ2-7,NA,few,TGTGCCAGCAGCCGGGACGGTTACTCCTACGAGCAGTACTTC,CASSRDGYSYEQYF
TRBV20-1,TRBJ2-1,NA,few,TGCAGTGCTAGGATCGCAACCCCAGACTCCTATCAGTTCTTC,CSARIATPDSYQFF
TRBV28,TRBJ2-3,NA,NA,TGTGCCAGCAGAACTCATGTAAGGGCAGATACGCAGTATTTT,CASRTHVRADTQYF
TRBV9,TRBJ2-1,NA,NA,TGTGCCAGCAGCGTAGTAAGTAGCTCCTACAATGAGCAGTTCTTC,CASSVVSSSYNEQFF
TRBV12-3/TRBV12-4,TRBJ1-2,NA,NA,TGTGCCAGCAGCTACGACAGGAGCGGTGGCTACACCTTC,CASSYDRSGGYTF
TRBV11-2,TRBJ1-4,NA,NA,TGTGCCAGCAGCTTACTTGGAAGCGGTGAAAAACTGTTTTTT,CASSLLGSGEKLFF
TRBV10-3,TRBJ2-1,NA,few,TGTGCCCTAGGGACCGATTACAATGAGCAGTTCTTC,CALGTDYNEQFF
TRBV5-8,TRBJ2-5,NA,NA,TGTGCCAGCAGCCCCCGTCAGGGGAGCCAACAAGAGACCCAGTACTTC,CASSPRQGSQQETQYF
TRBV6-5,TRBJ2-7,NA,NA,TGTGCCGGCAGTTACGGCGTATCCTACGAGCAGTACTTC,CAGSYGVSYEQYF
TRBV28,TRBJ2-7,TRBD2,NA,TGTGCCAGCAGTTTTCATAGCGGGACGCTTCCCTACGAGCAGTACTTC,CASSFHSGTLPYEQYF
TRBV7-2,TRBJ2-1,TRBD2,once,TGTGCCAGCAGCTTACAGACTAGCGGGGGAAATGAGCAGTTCTTC,CASSLQTSGGNEQFF
TRBV29-1,TRBJ2-1,NA,few,TGCAGCGTCCCCAGGCCAGTTGGCAATGAGCAGTTCTTC,CSVPRPVGNEQFF
TRBV20-1,TRBJ1-5,NA,NA,TGCAGTGCTAGAGATCCAGCAGGGAAGCATCAGCCCCAGCATTTT,CSARDPAGKHQPQHF
TRBV7-2,TRBJ2-7,TRBD2,NA,TGTGCCAGCAGCCAAATCGTGGCGGGAGGGCCTTACGAGCAGTACTTC,CASSQIVAGGPYEQYF
TRBV5-6,TRBJ1-5,NA,few,TGTGCCAGCAGCTCTTATAATTATCAGCCCCAGCATTTT,CASSSYNYQPQHF
TRBV5-6,TRBJ2-3,TRBD1,NA,TGTGCCAGCAACGCCGGGACAGGGTACACAGATACGCAGTATTTT,CASNAGTGYTDTQYF
TRBV29-1,TRBJ1-4,NA,once,TGCAGCGTTGAGGAACAGAACAATGAAAAACTGTTTTTT,CSVEEQNNEKLFF
TRBV7-2,TRBJ2-5,TRBD1,few,TGTGCCAGCAGCTTAGCAAAGGGACAGGGAAACGTTGGGACCCAGTACTTC,CASSLAKGQGNVGTQYF
TRBV7-6,TRBJ2-3,NA,NA,TGTGCCAGCAGCTACAATCTCTCGGGGGGCACAGATACGCAGTATTTT,CASSYNLSGGTDTQYF
TRBV20-1,TRBJ2-1,NA,few,TGCAGTCCCCAAATTTTGGGTGAGCAGTTCTTC,CSPQILGEQFF
TRBV7-9,TRBJ2-3,NA,NA,TGTGCCAGCAGCTACCCAGTGGGGCTAGCCATCCGAGATACGCAGTATTTT,CASSYPVGLAIRDTQYF
TRBV11-3,TRBJ1-6,NA,few,TGTGCCAGCAGCTTAAACAATTCACCCCTCCACTTT,CASSLNNSPLHF
TRBV6-1,TRBJ2-5,NA,few,TGTGCCAGCAGACGAGAGAGTCGACAAGAGACCCAGTACTTC,CASRRESRQETQYF
TRBV9,TRBJ2-3,TRBD2,NA,TGTGCCAGCAGCCCTCGAGGGACTAGCGGGGTGGGAGATACGCAGTATTTT,CASSPRGTSGVGDTQYF
TRBV12-3/TRBV12-4,TRBJ2-3,NA,few,TGTGCCAGCACCCCTAGAAATCGGGCAGATACGCAGTATTTT,CASTPRNRADTQYF
TRBV20-1,TRBJ2-1,NA,NA,TGCAGTGCTACTCCCTCGAATTGGGGAGGTCTTTACAATGAGCAGTTCTTC,CSATPSNWGGLYNEQFF
TRBV4-3,TRBJ2-3,NA,NA,TGCGCCAGCAGCCAAGTGCGGGCGGGGGCTAGCACAGATACGCAGTATTTT,CASSQVRAGASTDTQYF
TRBV20-1,TRBJ2-7,TRBD1,NA,TGCAGTGCTACCCGGGACAGGGGCGAGCAGTACTTC,CSATRDRGEQYF
TRBV20-1,TRBJ2-3,NA,NA,TGCAGTGCCCAGACTAGGATCCACCCAGATACGCAGTATTTT,CSAQTRIHPDTQYF
TRBV20-1,TRBJ2-1,TRBD2,few,TGCAGTGTCAGGGGACTAGCGGGAGTAGTATATGAGCAGTTCTTC,CSVRGLAGVVYEQFF
TRBV15,TRBJ2-7,NA,NA,TGTGCCACCAGCAGAGAGAGGTCAGGCGGGACCTACGAGCAGTACTTC,CATSRERSGGTYEQYF
TRBV7-9,TRBJ1-4,NA,NA,TGTGCCAGCAGCTTAGAAGAGGCAACTAATGAAAAACTGTTTTTT,CASSLEEATNEKLFF
TRBV7-3,TRBJ2-1,NA,NA,TGTGCCAGCAGCTTAACGGGGGACTTCTACAATGAGCAGTTCTTC,CASSLTGDFYNEQFF
TRBV5-4,TRBJ1-2,NA,few,TGTGCCAGCAGCTTGGGGGCCCGGGTTGGCTACACCTTC,CASSLGARVGYTF
TRBV13,TRBJ2-1,TRBD2,NA,TGTGCCAGCAGCTTAGGACTAGCGGTAGACAATGAGCAGTTCTTC,CASSLGLAVDNEQFF
TRBV29-1,TRBJ2-3,NA,few,TGCAGCGTCCTTGGGGATACGCAGTATTTT,CSVLGDTQYF
TRBV27,TRBJ2-4,NA,NA,TGTGCCAGCAGTTTAACCGGAGGGCCGAGAGAAAACATTCAGTACTTC,CASSLTGGPRENIQYF
TRBV12-3/TRBV12-4,TRBJ2-7,TRBD1,NA,TGTGCCAGCAGCCCGGACAGGGGGCGCCCCTACGAGCAGTACTTC,CASSPDRGRPYEQYF
TRBV24-1,TRBJ1-5,TRBD1,NA,TGTGCCACCGGGACAGGGTCGGGTCAGCCCCAGCATTTT,CATGTGSGQPQHF
TRBV2,TRBJ1-4,NA,NA,TGTGCCAGCAGTGCCACGGGACAAAATGAAAAACTGTTTTTT,CASSATGQNEKLFF
TRBV13,TRBJ2-1,TRBD2,few,TGTGCCAGTAGCTCCGAACGGGACTATGGCTACGATGAGCAGTTCTTC,CASSSERDYGYDEQFF
TRBV7-2,TRBJ2-5,NA,NA,TGTACCAGCAGCTTAGCCAGGGAGACCCAGTACTTC,CTSSLARETQYF
TRBV7-2,TRBJ1-2,TRBD1,NA,TGTGCCAGCAGCTTCCAGGGGGCAGCGGAAGGCTACACCTTC,CASSFQGAAEGYTF
TRBV12-3/TRBV12-4,TRBJ2-3,NA,NA,TGTGCCAGCAGTTTTTCCGGGCACCCTAGCACAGATACGCAGTATTTT,CASSFSGHPSTDTQYF
TRBV28,TRBJ2-7,NA,many,TGTGCCAGCAGTTTAAACGAGCAGTACTTC,CASSLNEQYF
TRBV5-1,TRBJ1-1,NA,many,TGCGCCAGCAGCTTGGGACACTGGAACACTGAAGCTTTCTTT,CASSLGHWNTEAFF
TRBV6-5,TRBJ2-1,NA,NA,TGTGCCAGCAGCCTAGGGGTTTTGATTGTAAATGAGCAGTTCTTC,CASSLGVLIVNEQFF